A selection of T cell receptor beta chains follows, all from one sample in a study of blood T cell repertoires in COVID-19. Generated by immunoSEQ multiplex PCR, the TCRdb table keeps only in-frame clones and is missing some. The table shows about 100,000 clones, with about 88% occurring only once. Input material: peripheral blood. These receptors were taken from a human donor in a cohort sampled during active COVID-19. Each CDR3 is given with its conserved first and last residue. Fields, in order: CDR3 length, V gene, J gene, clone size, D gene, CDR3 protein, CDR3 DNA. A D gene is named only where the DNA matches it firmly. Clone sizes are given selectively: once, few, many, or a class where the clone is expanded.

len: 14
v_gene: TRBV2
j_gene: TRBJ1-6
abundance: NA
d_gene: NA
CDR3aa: CASSGGDGNSPLHF
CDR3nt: TGTGCCAGCAGTGGGGGGGACGGGAATTCACCCCTCCACTTT

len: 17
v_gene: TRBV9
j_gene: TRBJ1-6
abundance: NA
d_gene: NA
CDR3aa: CASSVGAGATDNSPLHF
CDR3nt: TGTGCCAGCAGCGTAGGGGCGGGGGCGACTGATAATTCACCCCTCCACTTT

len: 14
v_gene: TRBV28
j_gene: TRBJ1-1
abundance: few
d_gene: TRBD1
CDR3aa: CASSSGQGNTEAFF
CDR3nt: TGTGCCAGCAGCTCGGGACAGGGGAACACTGAAGCTTTCTTT

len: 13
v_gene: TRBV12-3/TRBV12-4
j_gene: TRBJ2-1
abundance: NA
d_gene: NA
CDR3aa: CASGGDSYNEQFF
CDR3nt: TGTGCCAGCGGCGGGGACTCCTACAATGAGCAGTTCTTC

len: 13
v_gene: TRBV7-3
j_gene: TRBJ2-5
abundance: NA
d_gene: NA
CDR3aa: CASSRRGQETQYF
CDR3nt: TGTGCCAGCAGTAGACGGGGTCAAGAGACCCAGTACTTC

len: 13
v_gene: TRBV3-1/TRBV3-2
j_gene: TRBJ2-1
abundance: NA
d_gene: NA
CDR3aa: CASSQDRFNEQFF
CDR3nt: TGTGCCAGCAGCCAAGACAGGTTCAATGAGCAGTTCTTC

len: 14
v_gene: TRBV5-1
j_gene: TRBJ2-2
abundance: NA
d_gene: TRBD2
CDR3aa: CASNLAGSVGELFF
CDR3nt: TGCGCCAGCAACCTAGCGGGATCCGTCGGGGAGCTGTTTTTT

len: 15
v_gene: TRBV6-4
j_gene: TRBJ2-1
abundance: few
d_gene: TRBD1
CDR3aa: CASSAGQESYNEQFF
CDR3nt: TGTGCCAGCAGTGCGGGACAGGAATCCTACAATGAGCAGTTCTTC

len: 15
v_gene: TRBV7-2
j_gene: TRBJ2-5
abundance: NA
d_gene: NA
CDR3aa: CASSPTKLGGETQYF
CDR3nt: TGTGCCAGCAGCCCTACTAAGTTGGGGGGAGAGACCCAGTACTTC

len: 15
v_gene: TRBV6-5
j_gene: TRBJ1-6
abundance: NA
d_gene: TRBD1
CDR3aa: CASSYSRGVNSPLHF
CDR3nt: TGTGCCAGCAGTTACTCCAGGGGGGTTAATTCACCCCTCCACTTT

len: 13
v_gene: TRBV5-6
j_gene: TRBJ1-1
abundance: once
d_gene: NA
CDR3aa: CASSLGARAEAFF
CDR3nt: TGTGCCAGCAGTCTGGGGGCGAGGGCTGAAGCTTTCTTT

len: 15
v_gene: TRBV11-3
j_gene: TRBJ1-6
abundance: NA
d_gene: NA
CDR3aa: CASSFYSLDNSPLHF
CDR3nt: TGTGCCAGCAGCTTCTACAGCTTAGATAATTCACCCCTCCACTTT

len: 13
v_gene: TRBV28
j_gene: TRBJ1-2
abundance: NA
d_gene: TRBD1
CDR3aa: CASSLGGQGMFTF
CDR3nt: TGTGCCAGCAGTTTAGGGGGACAGGGGATGTTCACCTTC

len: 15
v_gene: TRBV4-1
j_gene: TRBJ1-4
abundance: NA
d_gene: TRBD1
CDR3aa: CASSQETGANEKLFF
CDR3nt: TGCGCCAGCAGCCAAGAGACAGGGGCGAACGAAAAACTGTTTTTT

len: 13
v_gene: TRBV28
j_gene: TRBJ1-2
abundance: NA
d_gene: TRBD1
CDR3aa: CASSRTGFGGYTF
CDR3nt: TGTGCCAGCAGCCGGACAGGGTTCGGTGGCTACACCTTC

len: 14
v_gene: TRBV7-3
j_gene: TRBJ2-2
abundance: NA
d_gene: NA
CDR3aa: CASSSRTVTGELFF
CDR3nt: TGTGCCAGCAGCTCCCGGACTGTAACCGGGGAGCTGTTTTTT

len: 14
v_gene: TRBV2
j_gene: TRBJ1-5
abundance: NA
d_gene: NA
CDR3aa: CASSPTEFNQPQHF
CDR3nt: TGTGCCAGCAGCCCGACAGAATTCAATCAGCCCCAGCATTTT

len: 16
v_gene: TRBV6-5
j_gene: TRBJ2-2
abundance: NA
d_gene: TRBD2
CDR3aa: CASSNYRAGGTGELFF
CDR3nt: TGTGCCAGCAGTAACTATCGAGCGGGGGGGACCGGGGAGCTGTTTTTT

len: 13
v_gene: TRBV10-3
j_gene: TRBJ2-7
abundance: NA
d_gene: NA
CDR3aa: CAISGTGFGEQYF
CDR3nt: TGTGCCATCAGCGGAACAGGGTTTGGCGAGCAGTACTTC

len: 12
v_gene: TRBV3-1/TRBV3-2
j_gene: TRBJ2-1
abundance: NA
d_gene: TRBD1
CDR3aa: CASSRGQGRQFF
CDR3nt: TGTGCCAGCAGCCGGGGACAGGGTAGGCAGTTCTTC

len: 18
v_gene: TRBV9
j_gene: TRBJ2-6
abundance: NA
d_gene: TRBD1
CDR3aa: CASSVSGTGFSGANVLTF
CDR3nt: TGTGCCAGCAGCGTATCGGGGACAGGTTTCTCTGGGGCCAACGTCCTGACTTTC

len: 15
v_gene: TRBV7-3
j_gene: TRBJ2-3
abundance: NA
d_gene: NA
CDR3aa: CASSLKTWPADTQYF
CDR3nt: TGTGCCAGCAGCTTAAAAACATGGCCCGCAGATACGCAGTATTTT

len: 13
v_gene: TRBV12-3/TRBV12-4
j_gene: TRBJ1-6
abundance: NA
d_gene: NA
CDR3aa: CATTAGENSPLHF
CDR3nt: TGTGCCACTACGGCAGGGGAGAATTCACCCCTCCACTTT

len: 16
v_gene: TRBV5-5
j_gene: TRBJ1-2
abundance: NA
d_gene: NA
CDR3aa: CASSPDGPGQFYGYTF
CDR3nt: TGTGCCAGCAGCCCCGATGGGCCAGGGCAGTTCTATGGCTACACCTTC

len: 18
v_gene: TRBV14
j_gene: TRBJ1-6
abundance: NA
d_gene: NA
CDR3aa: CASSSKAGAFSYNSPLHF
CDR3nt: TGTGCCAGCAGTTCCAAGGCAGGGGCCTTCTCCTATAATTCACCCCTCCACTTT

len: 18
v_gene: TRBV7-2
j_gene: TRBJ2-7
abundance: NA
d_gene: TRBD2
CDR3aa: CASSIRAGTSGASYEQYF
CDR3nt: TGTGCCAGCAGCATCAGAGCCGGGACTAGCGGGGCATCCTACGAGCAGTACTTC

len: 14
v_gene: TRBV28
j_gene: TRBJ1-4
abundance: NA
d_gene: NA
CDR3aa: CASSSLQLNEKLFF
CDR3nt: TGTGCCAGCAGTAGCTTACAGCTTAATGAAAAACTGTTTTTT

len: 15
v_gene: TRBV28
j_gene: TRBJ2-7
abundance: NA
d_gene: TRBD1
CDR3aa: CASSLDRADLDEQYF
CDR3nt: TGTGCCAGCAGTCTGGACAGGGCCGATCTTGACGAGCAGTACTTC

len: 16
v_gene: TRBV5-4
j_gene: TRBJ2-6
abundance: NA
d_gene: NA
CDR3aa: CASSRGSGSGANVLTF
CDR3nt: TGTGCCAGCAGCCGGGGGTCAGGGTCTGGGGCCAACGTCCTGACTTTC

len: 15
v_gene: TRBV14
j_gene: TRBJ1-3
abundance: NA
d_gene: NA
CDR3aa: CASSQGHGSGNTIYF
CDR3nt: TGTGCCAGCAGCCAAGGTCACGGCTCTGGAAACACCATATATTTT

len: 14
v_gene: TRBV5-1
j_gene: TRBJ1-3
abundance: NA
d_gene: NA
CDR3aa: CASSLEPAGNTIYF
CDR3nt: TGCGCCAGCAGCTTGGAACCGGCTGGAAACACCATATATTTT

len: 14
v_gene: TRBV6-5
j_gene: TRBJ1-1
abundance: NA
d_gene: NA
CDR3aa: CASSWGGHNTEAFF
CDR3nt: TGTGCCAGCAGTTGGGGGGGTCACAACACTGAAGCTTTCTTT

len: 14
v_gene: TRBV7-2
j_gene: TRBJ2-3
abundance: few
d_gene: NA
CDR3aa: CASSRRVGADTQYF
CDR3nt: TGTGCCAGCAGCCGGAGGGTCGGGGCAGATACGCAGTATTTT

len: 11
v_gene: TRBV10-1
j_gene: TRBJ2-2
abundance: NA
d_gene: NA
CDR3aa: CASSHTGELFF
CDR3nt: TGCGCCAGCAGTCATACCGGGGAGCTGTTTTTT

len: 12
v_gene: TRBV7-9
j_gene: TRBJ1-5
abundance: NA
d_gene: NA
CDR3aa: CASSFQNQPQHF
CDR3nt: TGTGCCAGCAGCTTCCAAAATCAGCCCCAGCATTTT